These 14 T cell receptor beta chains were sequenced from one sample in a study of T cell repertoires in cytomegalovirus infection. No cognate antigen is known for these TCRs. Using its own MiXCR run on the reads, TCRdb lists one record per CDR3 protein. This table has hundreds of thousands of distinct CDR3 sequences, 30% to 35% appearing once. The material was cultured PBMCs, obtained from culture after CMV antigen stimulation. These receptors all stem from a human donor in good health (CMV status not recorded). Some clones in this sample may be carry-over from other donors' samples.

This clonotype was picked up a small number of times. The CDR3 sequence: CASSRSQGTPNLGGYTF. The CDR3 nucleotides are TGTGCCAGCAGCAGAAGTCAAGGGACCCCCAATTTAGGGGGCTACACCTTC. The chain combines TRBV6-1 with TRBJ1-2; possibly TRBD1 for D (5 bases). The CDR3 spans 17 residues. CDR1 is MNHNS, CDR2 SASEGT, per germline. V was shortened by 6 bases and J by 8 bases, with 28 bases between the two germline ends.

This rearrangement joins TRBV28 to TRBJ1-2; weak D call: TRBD1 (5 bases). V lost 3 bases and J 2 bases, leaving 13 bases between the germline ends. This CDR3 has 15 amino acids. CDR1 is MDHEN and CDR2 is SYDVKM in the germline V gene. The CDR3 spells CASSLRMGGNYGYTF. The DNA for the CDR3 is TGTGCCAGCAGTTTGAGGATGGGGGGGAACTATGGCTACACCTTC.

The chain combines TRBV4-3 with TRBJ1-1; D perhaps matches TRBD1 (5 bases). Germline lookup yields CDR1 LGHNA and CDR2 YSLEER. The germline V and J ends were trimmed by 3 bases and 4 bases, with 15 bases remaining between them. The CDR3 totals 15 residues. CDR3 in amino acids: CASSQGRFLLTEAFF. The CDR3 nucleotides are TGCGCCAGCAGCCAGGGACGTTTTTTGCTCACTGAAGCTTTCTTT.

The chain is built from TRBV4-1 and TRBJ1-3; 9 bases align to TRBD1. Germline V gene lookup returns CDR1 MGHRA and CDR2 YSYEKL. This CDR3 is built from 17 residues. J gave up 3 bases and V 1 base, and 7 bases lay outside the gene matches. The CDR3 spells CASSQAPGQGGGNTIYF. DNA for the CDR3: TGCGCCAGCAGCCAAGCACCGGGACAGGGAGGTGGAAACACCATATATTTT.

This rearrangement joins TRBV12-3 or TRBV12-4 to TRBJ2-1; D gene uncertain. Trimming took 6 bases from V and 0 from J, leaving 9 bases between them. The CDR3 spans 14 residues. CDR3 bases: TGTGCCAGCAGACCGCCGGGCTCCTACAATGAGCAGTTCTTC. Amino acid sequence: CASRPPGSYNEQFF.

This clonotype was counted a few times. The CDR3: CASSLVAAGGGEQFF. The CDR3 region has the DNA TGTGCCAGCAGCTTAGTAGCAGCGGGAGGAGGTGAGCAGTTCTTC. The genes are TRBV11-1 and TRBJ2-1; the match to TRBD2 covers 9 bases. CDR1 and CDR2 from the germline V gene are SGHAT and FQDESV (reference sequence). This CDR3 contains 15 residues. The junction had 7 bases not matched to a gene; V was cut back by 1 base and J by 9 bases.

The genes are TRBV7-2 and TRBJ2-2, with D uncertain. The germline V and J ends were trimmed by 6 bases and 3 bases, with 8 bases remaining between them. The CDR3 runs 13 residues. The germline V gene encodes CDR1 SGHTA and CDR2 FQGNSA. CDR3 nucleotide sequence: TGTGCCAGCAGTTATGGACACACCGGGGAGCTGTTTTTT. Amino acids: CASSYGHTGELFF.

This clonotype was found once. CDR3 loop: CASSSTPDFSYNEQFF. The CDR3 nucleotides read TGTGCCAGCAGCTCCACCCCCGACTTCTCCTACAATGAGCAGTTCTTC. The chain uses TRBV7-7 and TRBJ2-1; D not resolved. Trimming took off 4 bases at V and 0 bases at J, with 13 bases between the two ends. CDR3 size: 16 residues. The germline V gene has CDR1 SSHAT and CDR2 FNYEAQ (reference sequence).

J is TRBJ1-2 and V is TRBV12-3 or TRBV12-4; no definite D call. With 3 bases removed from V and 3 bases from J, the gap between germline ends came to 11 bases. There are 14 residues in the CDR3. CDR3 sequence: CASSLGQRHYGYTF. The CDR3 DNA sequence: TGTGCCAGCAGTTTGGGCCAACGGCACTATGGCTACACCTTC.

V usage is TRBV19 and J usage is TRBJ1-5; no reliable D call. V shed 3 bases and J shed 4 bases, with 16 bases lying between them. Per the germline V gene, CDR1 is LNHDA and CDR2 is SQIVND (reference sequence). The CDR3 loop spans 16 amino acids. CDR3 amino acids: CASSINLAGENQPQHF. In DNA form, the CDR3 reads TGTGCCAGTAGTATTAACCTTGCAGGTGAGAATCAGCCCCAGCATTTT.

This clonotype was picked up a small number of times. The chain links TRBV7-2 to TRBJ2-2; D is unresolved. Germline V gene lookup returns CDR1 SGHTA and CDR2 FQGNSA. This CDR3 spans 14 amino acids. V was shortened by 1 base and J by 4 bases, with 7 bases between the two germline ends. The CDR3 reads CASSLEVVTGELFF. The CDR3 nucleotides read TGTGCCAGCAGCTTAGAAGTGGTCACCGGGGAGCTGTTTTTT.

V usage is TRBV27 and J usage is TRBJ1-5, with D possibly matching TRBD1 (5 bases). The CDR3 sequence is 16 residues long. V was shortened by 5 bases and J by 5 bases, with 19 bases between the two germline ends. From germline, CDR1 is MNHEY and CDR2 SMNVEV (reference sequence). The CDR3 is CASSQRAGGVHQPQHF. The DNA for the CDR3 is TGTGCCAGCAGTCAACGAGCGGGGGGGGTTCATCAGCCCCAGCATTTT.

The V gene is TRBV4-1, the J gene TRBJ2-3, with TRBD2 identical over 11 bases. This CDR3 region has 16 residues. V trimming: 3 bases; J trimming: 1 base; junction bases outside the gene matches: 3. The germline V gene has CDR1 MGHRA and CDR2 YSYEKL. DNA for the CDR3: TGCGCCAGCAGCCACCAACTAGCGGGGGGCACAGATACGCAGTATTTT. Protein: CASSHQLAGGTDTQYF.

This clonotype appeared a few times. This chain links TRBV4-2 with TRBJ2-3; D may be TRBD2 (5 bases). The CDR3 sequence is 17 residues long. The germline V gene encodes CDR1 LGHNA and CDR2 YNFKEQ. Trimming left V 1 base short and J 0 bases short, with 14 bases between. CDR3 residues: CASSQAVRGYSTDTQYF. In nucleotides, the CDR3 is TGTGCCAGCAGCCAAGCGGTGCGCGGGTATAGCACAGATACGCAGTATTTT.